The rows below give T cell receptor beta chains drawn from one sample of a study of response to subunit inactivated influenza vaccine. TCRdb independently ran MiXCR on the RT-PCR reads; one entry per CDR3 protein. This sample yields about 570,000 distinct CDR3 sequences, of which around 10% are seen a single time; 11% belongs to the top ten. These sequences were also reported in another study, on T cells expressing NK-cell markers.

The input for sequencing was PBMCs from blood, taken on the day of vaccination. The receptor source for this set is a man in his fifties or sixties who received an inactivated influenza vaccine. Each CDR3 is given with its conserved first and last residue. Fields, in order: V gene, D gene, CDR3 length, J gene, clone size, CDR3 protein, CDR3 DNA. A D gene is named only where the DNA matches it firmly. A row's size may be missing; if present it is once, few, many or a size class.

v_gene: TRBV15
d_gene: NA
len: 16
j_gene: TRBJ2-5
abundance: NA
CDR3aa: CATSRDLGRNQETQYF
CDR3nt: TGTGCCACCAGCAGAGATCTGGGGAGAAATCAAGAGACCCAGTACTTC

v_gene: TRBV6-5
d_gene: TRBD1
len: 18
j_gene: TRBJ2-2
abundance: few
CDR3aa: CASSSPAWTGANTGELFF
CDR3nt: TGTGCCAGCAGTTCCCCCGCATGGACAGGCGCGAACACCGGGGAGCTGTTTTTT

v_gene: TRBV7-9
d_gene: NA
len: 17
j_gene: TRBJ1-3
abundance: NA
CDR3aa: CASSSGRRPTSGNTIYF
CDR3nt: TGTGCCAGCAGCTCCGGCCGTCGACCGACCTCTGGAAACACCATATATTTT

v_gene: TRBV5-1
d_gene: NA
len: 14
j_gene: TRBJ2-2
abundance: NA
CDR3aa: CASSRDDNTGELFF
CDR3nt: TGCGCCAGCAGCCGGGACGACAACACCGGGGAGCTGTTTTTT

v_gene: TRBV4-1
d_gene: NA
len: 17
j_gene: TRBJ2-2
abundance: few
CDR3aa: CASSQQTAGIYTGELFF
CDR3nt: TGCGCCAGCAGCCAACAAACGGCGGGGATCTATACCGGGGAGCTGTTTTTT

v_gene: TRBV20-1
d_gene: NA
len: 13
j_gene: TRBJ1-2
abundance: few
CDR3aa: CSARALGDYGYTF
CDR3nt: TGCAGTGCTAGGGCTCTGGGGGACTATGGCTACACCTTC

v_gene: TRBV20-1
d_gene: NA
len: 13
j_gene: TRBJ2-5
abundance: NA
CDR3aa: CSPTPRGMKTQYF
CDR3nt: TGCAGTCCTACCCCTCGGGGGATGAAGACCCAGTACTTC

v_gene: TRBV7-9
d_gene: TRBD2
len: 16
j_gene: TRBJ2-1
abundance: NA
CDR3aa: CASSPWTSALHNEQFF
CDR3nt: TGTGCCAGCAGCCCCTGGACTAGCGCATTACACAATGAGCAGTTCTTC

v_gene: TRBV20-1
d_gene: NA
len: 11
j_gene: TRBJ2-1
abundance: few
CDR3aa: CSARGINEQFF
CDR3nt: TGCAGTGCTAGAGGGATTAATGAGCAGTTCTTC

v_gene: TRBV14
d_gene: NA
len: 14
j_gene: TRBJ2-7
abundance: NA
CDR3aa: CASSKDTTSYEQYF
CDR3nt: TGTGCCAGCAGCAAGGACACGACCTCCTACGAGCAGTACTTC

v_gene: TRBV30
d_gene: NA
len: 13
j_gene: TRBJ1-2
abundance: NA
CDR3aa: CAWSVLSGAGYTF
CDR3nt: TGTGCCTGGAGTGTACTATCAGGGGCTGGCTACACCTTC

v_gene: TRBV12-3/TRBV12-4
d_gene: TRBD2
len: 13
j_gene: TRBJ2-1
abundance: NA
CDR3aa: CASLAGVRNEQFF
CDR3nt: TGTGCCAGTCTAGCGGGAGTACGCAATGAGCAGTTCTTC

v_gene: TRBV6-2/TRBV6-3
d_gene: TRBD2
len: 16
j_gene: TRBJ2-5
abundance: few
CDR3aa: CASSHRTSEYQETQYF
CDR3nt: TGTGCCAGCAGTCACCGGACTAGCGAGTACCAAGAGACCCAGTACTTC

v_gene: TRBV4-2
d_gene: NA
len: 15
j_gene: TRBJ2-1
abundance: few
CDR3aa: CASSQEGIRGNEQFF
CDR3nt: TGTGCCAGCAGCCAAGAGGGGATACGTGGGAATGAGCAGTTCTTC

v_gene: TRBV12-3/TRBV12-4
d_gene: NA
len: 13
j_gene: TRBJ2-1
abundance: few
CDR3aa: CASSTGIRDEQFF
CDR3nt: TGTGCCAGCAGCACAGGGATCCGGGATGAGCAGTTCTTC

v_gene: TRBV19
d_gene: NA
len: 13
j_gene: TRBJ2-1
abundance: NA
CDR3aa: CASIGVGSSEQFF
CDR3nt: TGTGCCAGTATCGGGGTAGGGTCCAGTGAGCAGTTCTTC

v_gene: TRBV10-1
d_gene: TRBD1
len: 14
j_gene: TRBJ1-5
abundance: many
CDR3aa: CASLDRDGNQPQHF
CDR3nt: TGCGCCAGCCTGGACAGGGATGGCAATCAGCCCCAGCATTTT

v_gene: TRBV4-1
d_gene: TRBD1
len: 15
j_gene: TRBJ2-3
abundance: NA
CDR3aa: CASSQGGGKGNTQYF
CDR3nt: TGCGCCAGCAGCCAAGGAGGGGGCAAGGGGAATACGCAGTATTTT

v_gene: TRBV18
d_gene: TRBD1
len: 15
j_gene: TRBJ2-5
abundance: NA
CDR3aa: CASSPRTGSEETQYF
CDR3nt: TGTGCCAGCTCACCAAGGACAGGGAGTGAAGAGACCCAGTACTTC

v_gene: TRBV10-3
d_gene: NA
len: 15
j_gene: TRBJ2-7
abundance: few
CDR3aa: CAISDSGKYSYEQYF
CDR3nt: TGTGCCATCAGTGATAGCGGAAAATACTCCTACGAGCAGTACTTC

v_gene: TRBV29-1
d_gene: NA
len: 16
j_gene: TRBJ2-7
abundance: NA
CDR3aa: CSVDRAGPLITYEQYF
CDR3nt: TGCAGCGTTGATCGGGCAGGCCCTTTAATCACCTACGAGCAGTACTTC

v_gene: TRBV6-1
d_gene: NA
len: 15
j_gene: TRBJ2-2
abundance: few
CDR3aa: CASSKQGRDTGELFF
CDR3nt: TGTGCCAGCAGCAAACAGGGGAGGGACACCGGGGAGCTGTTTTTT

v_gene: TRBV12-3/TRBV12-4
d_gene: NA
len: 13
j_gene: TRBJ2-7
abundance: many
CDR3aa: CASSLGGGYEQYF
CDR3nt: TGTGCTAGCAGCCTCGGGGGTGGCTACGAGCAGTACTTC

v_gene: TRBV10-3
d_gene: TRBD2
len: 17
j_gene: TRBJ2-1
abundance: NA
CDR3aa: CANYRTSGMSSYNEQFF
CDR3nt: TGTGCCAACTATCGGACTAGCGGGATGAGCTCCTACAATGAGCAGTTCTTC

v_gene: TRBV6-1
d_gene: TRBD2
len: 16
j_gene: TRBJ2-1
abundance: NA
CDR3aa: CASSPRFSGKNNEQFF
CDR3nt: TGTGCCAGCAGCCCACGTTTTAGCGGGAAAAACAATGAGCAGTTCTTC

v_gene: TRBV12-5
d_gene: NA
len: 12
j_gene: TRBJ2-1
abundance: few
CDR3aa: CASGRTDNEQFF
CDR3nt: TGTGCTAGTGGAAGGACAGACAATGAGCAGTTCTTC

v_gene: TRBV7-2
d_gene: NA
len: 14
j_gene: TRBJ2-2
abundance: many
CDR3aa: CASTRQLNTGELFF
CDR3nt: TGTGCCAGCACCCGACAGCTTAACACCGGGGAGCTGTTTTTT

v_gene: TRBV24-1
d_gene: NA
len: 15
j_gene: TRBJ2-3
abundance: few
CDR3aa: CATSDFGQNTDTQYF
CDR3nt: TGTGCCACCAGTGATTTCGGACAGAACACAGATACGCAGTATTTT

v_gene: TRBV6-5
d_gene: NA
len: 17
j_gene: TRBJ2-1
abundance: NA
CDR3aa: CASSYGKRDPAYNEQFF
CDR3nt: TGTGCCAGCAGTTACGGGAAACGGGATCCAGCCTACAATGAGCAGTTCTTC

v_gene: TRBV29-1
d_gene: NA
len: 13
j_gene: TRBJ2-5
abundance: many
CDR3aa: CSVDVSRGETQYF
CDR3nt: TGCAGCGTTGACGTCAGTAGAGGAGAGACCCAGTACTTC

v_gene: TRBV10-3
d_gene: TRBD1
len: 14
j_gene: TRBJ2-7
abundance: many
CDR3aa: CAITGTGSQYEQYF
CDR3nt: TGTGCCATAACCGGGACAGGGTCTCAGTACGAGCAGTACTTC

v_gene: TRBV20-1
d_gene: NA
len: 12
j_gene: TRBJ1-4
abundance: NA
CDR3aa: CSATSPNEKLFF
CDR3nt: TGCAGTGCTACGTCCCCTAATGAAAAACTGTTTTTT

v_gene: TRBV3-1
d_gene: NA
len: 13
j_gene: TRBJ1-1
abundance: few
CDR3aa: CASSQLVHTEAFF
CDR3nt: TGTGCCAGCAGCCAACTGGTCCACACTGAAGCTTTCTTT

v_gene: TRBV28
d_gene: NA
len: 14
j_gene: TRBJ2-7
abundance: few
CDR3aa: CASRQPGPRYEQYF
CDR3nt: TGTGCCAGCAGACAGCCCGGGCCTCGCTACGAGCAGTACTTC

v_gene: TRBV27
d_gene: TRBD1
len: 18
j_gene: TRBJ2-7
abundance: NA
CDR3aa: CASSPRPLETGTSYEQYF
CDR3nt: TGTGCCAGCAGTCCCCGTCCCCTCGAGACAGGGACCTCCTACGAGCAGTACTTC

v_gene: TRBV27
d_gene: TRBD2
len: 16
j_gene: TRBJ2-1
abundance: few
CDR3aa: CASSRVWGGRSGEQFF
CDR3nt: TGTGCCAGCAGTCGGGTCTGGGGCGGGAGGAGTGGCGAGCAGTTCTTC

v_gene: TRBV20-1
d_gene: TRBD2
len: 15
j_gene: TRBJ2-3
abundance: NA
CDR3aa: CSATWGGWGTDTQYF
CDR3nt: TGCAGTGCTACGTGGGGGGGATGGGGCACAGATACGCAGTATTTT

v_gene: TRBV5-1
d_gene: NA
len: 16
j_gene: TRBJ1-4
abundance: NA
CDR3aa: CASSLTGVATNEKLFF
CDR3nt: TGCGCCAGCAGCTTGACAGGCGTCGCAACTAATGAAAAACTGTTTTTT

v_gene: TRBV20-1
d_gene: NA
len: 14
j_gene: TRBJ2-7
abundance: many
CDR3aa: CSARDLRGSYEQYF
CDR3nt: TGCAGTGCTAGAGATCTTCGGGGGAGCTACGAGCAGTACTTC

v_gene: TRBV28
d_gene: TRBD1
len: 16
j_gene: TRBJ2-7
abundance: many
CDR3aa: CASSLFPPGQYYEQYF
CDR3nt: TGTGCCAGCAGTTTATTCCCTCCGGGACAGTACTACGAGCAGTACTTC

v_gene: TRBV12-3/TRBV12-4
d_gene: NA
len: 13
j_gene: TRBJ1-2
abundance: many
CDR3aa: CASSPMAGYGYTF
CDR3nt: TGTGCCAGCAGTCCTATGGCAGGGTACGGCTACACCTTC

v_gene: TRBV12-3/TRBV12-4
d_gene: NA
len: 13
j_gene: TRBJ2-7
abundance: NA
CDR3aa: CASSFRYGYEQYF
CDR3nt: TGTGCCAGCAGTTTTAGGTACGGCTACGAGCAGTACTTC

v_gene: TRBV7-2
d_gene: NA
len: 13
j_gene: TRBJ2-1
abundance: NA
CDR3aa: CASSLVGGGEQFF
CDR3nt: TGTGCCAGCAGCTTAGTGGGGGGCGGTGAGCAGTTCTTC

v_gene: TRBV12-3/TRBV12-4
d_gene: TRBD1
len: 15
j_gene: TRBJ2-2
abundance: few
CDR3aa: CASSPGTGRIGELFF
CDR3nt: TGTGCCAGCAGTCCCGGGACAGGGAGAATCGGGGAGCTGTTTTTT

v_gene: TRBV7-3
d_gene: TRBD1
len: 16
j_gene: TRBJ2-3
abundance: NA
CDR3aa: CASSLWAGGSTDTQYF
CDR3nt: TGTGCCAGCAGCTTATGGGCAGGGGGCTCCACAGATACGCAGTATTTT

v_gene: TRBV18
d_gene: NA
len: 16
j_gene: TRBJ2-7
abundance: many
CDR3aa: CASSPPPGQLAYEQYF
CDR3nt: TGTGCCAGCTCACCACCACCGGGACAACTGGCGTACGAGCAGTACTTC

v_gene: TRBV5-1
d_gene: TRBD1
len: 18
j_gene: TRBJ2-7
abundance: NA
CDR3aa: CASSLHYSGTGLSYEQYF
CDR3nt: TGCGCCAGCAGCTTACACTACTCCGGGACAGGCCTATCCTACGAGCAGTACTTC

v_gene: TRBV6-1
d_gene: NA
len: 18
j_gene: TRBJ2-4
abundance: NA
CDR3aa: CASSEAIGGLLAKNIQYF
CDR3nt: TGTGCCAGCAGTGAAGCGATCGGAGGGCTTCTAGCCAAAAACATTCAGTACTTC